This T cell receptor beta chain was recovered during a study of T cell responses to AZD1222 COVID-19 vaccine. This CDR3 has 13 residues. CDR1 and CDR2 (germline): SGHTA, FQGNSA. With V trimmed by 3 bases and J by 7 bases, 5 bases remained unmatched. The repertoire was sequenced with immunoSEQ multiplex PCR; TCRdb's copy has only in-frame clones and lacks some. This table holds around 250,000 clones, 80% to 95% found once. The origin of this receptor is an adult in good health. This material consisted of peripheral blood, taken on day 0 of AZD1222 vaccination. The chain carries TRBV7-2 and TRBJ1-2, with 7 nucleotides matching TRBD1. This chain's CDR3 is CASSFQGDSGYTF. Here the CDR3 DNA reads TGTGCCAGCAGCTTCCAGGGGGATAGTGGCTACACCTTC. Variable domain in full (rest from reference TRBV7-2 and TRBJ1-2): GAGVSQSPSNKVTEKGKDVELRCDPISGHTALYWYRQSLGQGLEFLIYFQGNSAPDKSGLPSDRFSAERTGGSVSTLTIQRTQQEDSAVYLCASSFQGDSGYTFGSGTRLTVV.